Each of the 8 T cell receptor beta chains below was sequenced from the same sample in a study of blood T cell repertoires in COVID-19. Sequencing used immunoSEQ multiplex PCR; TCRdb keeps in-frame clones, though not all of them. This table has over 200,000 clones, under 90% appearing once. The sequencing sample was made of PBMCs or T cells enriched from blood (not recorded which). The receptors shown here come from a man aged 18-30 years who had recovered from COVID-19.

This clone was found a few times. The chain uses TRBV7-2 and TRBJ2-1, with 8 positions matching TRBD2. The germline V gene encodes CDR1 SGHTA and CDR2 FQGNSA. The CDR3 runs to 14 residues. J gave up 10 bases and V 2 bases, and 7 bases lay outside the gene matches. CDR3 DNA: TGTGCCAGCAGCTTATTGCGGGAGGTCGGCGAGCAGTTCTTC. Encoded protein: CASSLLREVGEQFF.

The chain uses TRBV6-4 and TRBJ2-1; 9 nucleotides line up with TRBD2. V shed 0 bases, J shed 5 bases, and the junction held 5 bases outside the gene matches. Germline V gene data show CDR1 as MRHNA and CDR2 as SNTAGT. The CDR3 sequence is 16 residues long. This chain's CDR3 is CASSDSEAGGHNEQFF. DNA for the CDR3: TGTGCCAGCAGTGACTCGGAGGCGGGGGGGCACAATGAGCAGTTCTTC.

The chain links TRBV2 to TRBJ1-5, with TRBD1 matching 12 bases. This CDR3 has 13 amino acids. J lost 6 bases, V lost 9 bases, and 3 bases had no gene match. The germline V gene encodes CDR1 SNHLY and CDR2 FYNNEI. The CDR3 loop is CARGTGGFQPQHF. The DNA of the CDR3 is TGTGCCAGGGGGACAGGGGGCTTTCAGCCCCAGCATTTT.

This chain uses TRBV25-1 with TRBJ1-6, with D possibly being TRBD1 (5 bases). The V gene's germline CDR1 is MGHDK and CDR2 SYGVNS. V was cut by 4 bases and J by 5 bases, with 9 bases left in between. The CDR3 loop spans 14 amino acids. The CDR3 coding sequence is TGTGCCAGCAGTGGTTACAGGAATAATTCACCCCTCCACTTT. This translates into CASSGYRNNSPLHF.

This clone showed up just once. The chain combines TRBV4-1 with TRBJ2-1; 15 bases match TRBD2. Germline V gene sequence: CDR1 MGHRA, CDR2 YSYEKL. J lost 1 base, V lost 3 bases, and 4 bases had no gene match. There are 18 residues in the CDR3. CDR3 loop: CASSHPGLAGGSYNEQFF. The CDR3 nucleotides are TGCGCCAGCAGCCACCCGGGACTAGCGGGAGGATCCTACAATGAGCAGTTCTTC.

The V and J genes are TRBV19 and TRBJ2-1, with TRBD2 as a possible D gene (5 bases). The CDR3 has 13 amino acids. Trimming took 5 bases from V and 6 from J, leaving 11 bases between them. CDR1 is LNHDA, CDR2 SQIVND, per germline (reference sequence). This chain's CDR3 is CASSVLAINEQFF. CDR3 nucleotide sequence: TGTGCCAGTAGTGTGCTAGCCATCAATGAGCAGTTCTTC.

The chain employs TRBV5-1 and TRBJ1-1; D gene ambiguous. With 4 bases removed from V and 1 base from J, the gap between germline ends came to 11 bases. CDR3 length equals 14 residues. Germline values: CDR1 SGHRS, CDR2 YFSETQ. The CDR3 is CASSPGEPNTEAFF. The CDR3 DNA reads TGCGCCAGCAGCCCCGGGGAGCCGAACACTGAAGCTTTCTTT.

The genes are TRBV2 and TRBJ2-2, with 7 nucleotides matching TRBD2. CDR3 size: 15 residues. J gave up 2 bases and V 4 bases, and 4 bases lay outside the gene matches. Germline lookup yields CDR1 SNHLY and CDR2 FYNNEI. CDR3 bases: TGTGCCAGCAGTGTGACTAGCAGTAACACCGGGGAGCTGTTTTTT. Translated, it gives CASSVTSSNTGELFF.